The source of this TCR beta chain is a study of T cells in Graves' hyperthyroidism and ophthalmopathy. Whole-study results and caveats: Ophthalmopathy was told apart from stable hyperthyroidism by a 13 V-J model. Median prediction lead before ophthalmopathy onset was six to eight months with the model.

This clonotype was seen ten or more times. Its antigen is still unknown. Uncontrolled infections, other autoimmune diseases, pregnancy or lactation led to exclusion of patients. Based on clinical symptoms, serum thyroxine and TRAb, thyroid ultrasound and orbital computed tomography, diagnoses were reached. Looked up from germline, CDR1 is MGHDK and CDR2 is SYGVNS. This CDR3 spans 13 amino acids. Trimming cost V 3 bases and J 5 bases, with 10 bases left between them. RNA transcripts yielded amplified TCR beta CDR3 regions. HTBI primers were the set used in a first-round RT-PCR of the TCR CDR3. MiXCR was run by TCRdb on the multiplex PCR reads, yielding one entry per CDR3 protein. This sample has a few hundred thousand distinct CDR3 sequences, with about 45% found just once.

This chain uses TRBV25-1 with TRBJ1-2; maybe TRBD1 (5 bases). Sequencing used peripheral blood or thyroid tissue (not recorded which). This clonotype originated in an adult woman with Graves' disease, either hyperthyroidism or ophthalmopathy (not recorded which). Written as DNA, the CDR3 is TGTGCCAGCAGTGATGAAACAGGATATGGCTACACCTTC. This codes for CASSDETGYGYTF.